This T cell receptor beta chain was sequenced for a study of blood T cells in healthy people across ages (dated by TCRdb to between 2014 and 2016). For the wider study: Template switching captured roughly one uniquely barcoded TCR beta cDNA molecule per two T cells in model experiments. The donors were divided into four age groups: young (average around 16 years), middle-aged (about 40), aged (around 67) and long-lived (about 80). The study measured age-related changes in TCR beta repertoire diversity using deep sequencing normalized with unique cDNA molecular identifiers. For two donors (one aged 18 to 30 and one aged 80 or older), the study analyzed two additional independent replicas of 1 million unique cDNA reads from the same blood draw. To avoid experimental bias, donors of different ages were spread randomly across the sequencing lanes. Broad study findings and their caveats: The long-lived group showed more naive CD4+ T cells, fewer expanded clones and increased TCR diversity than the aged group, suggesting age selection. Observed TCR beta diversity correlated strongly with the percentage of naive T cells measured by flow cytometry. Bulk unsorted PBMC profiling prevented conclusive comparison of naive and antigen-experienced compartments. The CMV infection status of donors was not known, potentially confounding age-related changes in expanded clonotypes. Estimates of total diversity based on one million sequenced T cells were regarded as lower bounds and as underestimates. As age increased, observed TCR beta diversity per million T cells dropped in a roughly linear way, and a significant reduction was already evident by age 40.

Sequences MNHEY (CDR1) and SVGAGI (CDR2) are obtained from the germline V gene. The CDR3, cysteine through phenylalanine, is 14 amino acids long. The entry retains the CDR3 DNA only, 42 bases that are in frame from base 1. Cut back by 5 bases and 10 bases, the V and J ends lie 20 bases apart. Worth noting for this clonotype: Its antigen is currently not known. The record has no base qualities; no much larger clone is one base away.

The approximately 41 donors, aged about 6 to 95 years, were systemically healthy Caucasian individuals from Russia. Around 10 milliliters of peripheral blood were collected from each donor into EDTA-treated Vacutainer tubes. Ficoll-Paque density-gradient centrifugation was used to isolate PBMCs, with at least 7 million obtained per sample. Total RNA was extracted from PBMCs with Trizol reagent, with at least 5.5 micrograms obtained per sample. The percentages of naive CD45RAhigh/CD27high T cells were determined by flow cytometry on a PBMC aliquot from every donor. Library preparation was by 5' RACE. TCRdb lists the instrument as Illumina HiSeq 2500. A second about 7 to 11 cycle PCR used a sample-barcoded 5' primer and a J-beta primer mix. A template-switch 5' adaptor carrying 12 random nucleotides introduced a unique molecular identifier onto each TCR beta cDNA molecule. At least 3 million CDR3-containing paired-end reads were obtained from each sample. The Mint cDNA synthesis kit, primed by a TRBC-specific oligonucleotide, was used to synthesize first-strand cDNA from all RNA. Following uracil-DNA glycosylase treatment, all cDNA underwent a first 18-cycle PCR with the universal primers M1SS and BC2_uni_R. The paper's data handling went like this. For normalization, 1 million high-quality reads, each with a distinct molecular identifier, were randomly selected from each sample. Instead of being binned into consensus sequences, reads that shared molecular identifiers were thrown out. MiTCR, with a Q25 quality threshold and the strictest error-elimination algorithm, was used for CDR3 identification, clonotype clustering and error correction. Lower-bound total TCR beta diversity was estimated with a nonparametric unseen species model using Euler transformation. TCRdb applied fastp at Q25 and MiXCR to the public reads, then kept only in-frame beta chains. Rows are unified per CDR3 protein, each entry keeping the most common DNA and genes. Clone size and V and J calls follow TCRdb, not the original study. The sample contains about 750,000 distinct CDR3 sequences, approximately 55% of them found a single time. The ten largest clonotypes hold about 42% of the sample.

Sequencing input: blood. The receptor chain draws on TRBV6-5 and TRBJ1-2; no D gene can be assigned with confidence. The receptor comes from a man older than 75 in good health. The encoded CDR3 is CASSDLLLLDDYTF. The sequenced DNA is TGTGCCAGCAGTGACCTCCTCCTTCTGGACGACTACACCTTC.